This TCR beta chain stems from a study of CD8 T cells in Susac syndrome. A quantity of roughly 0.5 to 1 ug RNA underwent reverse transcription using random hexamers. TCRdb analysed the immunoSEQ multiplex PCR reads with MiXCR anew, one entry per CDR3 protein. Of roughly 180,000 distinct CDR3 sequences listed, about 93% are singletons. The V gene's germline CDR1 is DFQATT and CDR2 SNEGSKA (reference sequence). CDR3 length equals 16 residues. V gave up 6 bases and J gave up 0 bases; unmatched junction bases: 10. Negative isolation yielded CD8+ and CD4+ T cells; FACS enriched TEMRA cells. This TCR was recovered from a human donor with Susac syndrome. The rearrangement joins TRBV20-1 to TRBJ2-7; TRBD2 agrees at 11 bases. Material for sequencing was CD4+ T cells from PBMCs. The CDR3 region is CSAYQSGTSGSYEQYF. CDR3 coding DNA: TGCAGTGCGTACCAATCCGGGACTAGCGGCTCCTACGAGCAGTACTTC.